One sample yielded the 3 T cell receptor beta chains listed below, sequenced in a study of shared clonotypes between healthy human individuals. Generated by immunoSEQ multiplex PCR, the TCRdb table keeps only in-frame clones and is missing some. This table has about 480,000 clones, 79% appearing once. Sequenced sample: PBMCs. All receptors derive from a woman in her 40s in good health. Some clones in this sample may be carry-over from other donors' samples.

The chain couples TRBV5-1 to TRBJ2-3; 11 positions match TRBD2. Trimming took 4 bases from V and 2 from J; bases not matched to a gene: 6. Germline V gene sequence: CDR1 SGHRS, CDR2 YFSETQ. This CDR3 is built from 16 residues. Here the CDR3 DNA reads TGCGCCAGCAGCCCAGAGACTAGCGGGATCACAGATACGCAGTATTTT. This encodes CASSPETSGITDTQYF. The whole variable domain, remainder taken from reference TRBV5-1 and TRBJ2-3, is KAGVTQTPRYLIKTRGQQVTLSCSPISGHRSVSWYQQTPGQGLQFLFEYFSETQRNKGNFPGRFSGRQFSNSRSEMNVSTLELGDSALYLCASSPETSGITDTQYFGPGTRLTVL.

The chain employs TRBV7-8 and TRBJ2-4, with 9 bases identical to TRBD2. This CDR3 region has 19 residues. Germline CDR1 SGHVS, CDR2 FQNEAQ. The V gene end was trimmed by 5 bases and the J gene end by 0 bases; junction bases not matched to a gene: 14. The CDR3 sequence is CASSPGPSGTKLAKNIQYF. DNA of the CDR3: TGTGCCAGCAGCCCCGGGCCTAGCGGGACCAAACTAGCCAAAAACATTCAGTACTTC.

This sequence joins TRBV28 and TRBJ2-2; TRBD2 matches at 8 bases. J gave up 2 bases and V 5 bases, and 7 bases lay outside the gene matches. The CDR3 sequence is 16 residues long. Per germline, CDR1 MDHEN and CDR2 SYDVKM. CDR3 DNA sequence: TGTGCCAGCAGTGAACCTAGCGGGTACAACACCGGGGAGCTGTTTTTT. Translation gives CASSEPSGYNTGELFF.